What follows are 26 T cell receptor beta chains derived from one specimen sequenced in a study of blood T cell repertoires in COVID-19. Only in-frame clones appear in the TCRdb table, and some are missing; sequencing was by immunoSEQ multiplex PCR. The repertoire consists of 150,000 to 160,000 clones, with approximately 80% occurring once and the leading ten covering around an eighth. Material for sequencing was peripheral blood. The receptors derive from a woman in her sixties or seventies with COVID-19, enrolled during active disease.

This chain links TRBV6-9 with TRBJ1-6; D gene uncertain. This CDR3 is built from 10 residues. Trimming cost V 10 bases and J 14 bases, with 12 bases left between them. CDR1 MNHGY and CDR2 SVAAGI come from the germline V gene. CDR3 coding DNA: TGTGCCACCCCTTGGGAGTCCCTCCACTTT. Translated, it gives CATPWESLHF.

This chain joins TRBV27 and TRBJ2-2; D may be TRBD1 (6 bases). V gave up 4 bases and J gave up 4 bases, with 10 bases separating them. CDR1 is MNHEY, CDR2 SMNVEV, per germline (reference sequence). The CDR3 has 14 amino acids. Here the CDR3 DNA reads TGTGCCAGCAGTTACAGGGTTGGCACCGGGGAGCTGTTTTTT. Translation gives CASSYRVGTGELFF.

CDR3 nucleotide sequence: TGCGCCAGCAGCTCCGGGACAGGGAGTTCCTATAATTCACCCCTCCACTTT. Amino acids: CASSSGTGSSYNSPLHF. The chain has TRBV5-1 and TRBJ1-6, with 9 bases identical to TRBD1. The CDR3 runs to 17 residues. The ends lost 3 bases at V and 1 base at J; junction bases unmatched: 5. Per the germline V gene, CDR1 is SGHRS and CDR2 is YFSETQ.

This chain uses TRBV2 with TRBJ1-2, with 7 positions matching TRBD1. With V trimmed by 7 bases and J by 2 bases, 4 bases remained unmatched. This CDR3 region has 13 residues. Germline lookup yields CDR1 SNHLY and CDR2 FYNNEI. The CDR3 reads CASTLDRNYGYTF. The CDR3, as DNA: TGTGCCAGCACTTTGGACAGGAACTATGGCTACACCTTC.

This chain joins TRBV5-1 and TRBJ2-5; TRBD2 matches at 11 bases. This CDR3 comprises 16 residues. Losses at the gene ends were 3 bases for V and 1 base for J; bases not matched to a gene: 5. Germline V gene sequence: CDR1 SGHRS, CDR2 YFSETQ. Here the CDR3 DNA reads TGCGCCAGCAGCTCAATGACTAGCGGGGTCCAAGAGACCCAGTACTTC. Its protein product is CASSSMTSGVQETQYF.

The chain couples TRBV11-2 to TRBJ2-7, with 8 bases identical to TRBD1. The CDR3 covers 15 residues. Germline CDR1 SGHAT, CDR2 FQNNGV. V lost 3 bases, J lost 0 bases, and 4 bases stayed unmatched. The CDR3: CASSLRTGNSYEQYF. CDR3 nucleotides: TGTGCCAGCAGCTTGAGGACAGGGAACTCCTACGAGCAGTACTTC.

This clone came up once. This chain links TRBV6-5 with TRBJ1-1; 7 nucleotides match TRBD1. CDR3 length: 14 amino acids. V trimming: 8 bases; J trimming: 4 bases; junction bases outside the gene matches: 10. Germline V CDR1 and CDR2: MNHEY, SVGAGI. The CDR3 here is CASATPRDSTEAFF. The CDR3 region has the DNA TGTGCCAGCGCTACCCCCAGGGACAGCACTGAAGCTTTCTTT.

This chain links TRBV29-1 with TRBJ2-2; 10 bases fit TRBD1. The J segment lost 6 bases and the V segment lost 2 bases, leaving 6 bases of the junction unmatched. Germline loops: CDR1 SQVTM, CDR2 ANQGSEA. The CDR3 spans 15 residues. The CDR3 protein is CSVELGGTGAGELFF. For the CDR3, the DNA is TGCAGCGTTGAACTAGGCGGGACAGGGGCCGGGGAGCTGTTTTTT.

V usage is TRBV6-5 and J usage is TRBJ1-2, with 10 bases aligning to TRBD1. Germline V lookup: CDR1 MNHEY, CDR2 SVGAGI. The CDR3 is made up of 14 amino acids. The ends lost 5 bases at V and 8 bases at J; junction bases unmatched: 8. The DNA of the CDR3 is TGTGCCAGCAGTAGACAGACAGGGGGCGAGGGCTACACCTTC. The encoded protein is CASSRQTGGEGYTF.

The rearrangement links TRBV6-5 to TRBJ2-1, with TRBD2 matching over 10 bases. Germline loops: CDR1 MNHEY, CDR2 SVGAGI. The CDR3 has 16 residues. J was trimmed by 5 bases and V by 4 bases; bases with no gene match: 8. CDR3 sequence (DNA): TGTGCCAGCAGTTCTCCCCGGACTAGCGGAAACAATGAGCAGTTCTTC. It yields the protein CASSSPRTSGNNEQFF.

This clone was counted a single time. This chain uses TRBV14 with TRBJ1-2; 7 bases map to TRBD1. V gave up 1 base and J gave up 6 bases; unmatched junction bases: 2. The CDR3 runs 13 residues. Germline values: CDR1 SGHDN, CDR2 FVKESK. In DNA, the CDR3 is TGTGCCAGCAGCCAAGGACAGGGAAATGGCTACACCTTC. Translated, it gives CASSQGQGNGYTF. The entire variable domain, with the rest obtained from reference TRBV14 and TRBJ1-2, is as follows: EAGVTQFPSHSVIEKGQTVTLRCDPISGHDNLYWYRRVMGKEIKFLLHFVKESKQDESGMPNNRFLAERTGGTYSTLKVQPAELEDSGVYFCASSQGQGNGYTFGSGTRLTVV.

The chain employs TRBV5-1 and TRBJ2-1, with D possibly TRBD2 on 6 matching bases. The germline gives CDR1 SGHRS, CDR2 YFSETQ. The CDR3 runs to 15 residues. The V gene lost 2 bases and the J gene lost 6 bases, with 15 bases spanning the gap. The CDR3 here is CASSFNAGLPNEQFF. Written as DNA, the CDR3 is TGCGCCAGCAGCTTTAATGCTGGACTACCCAATGAGCAGTTCTTC. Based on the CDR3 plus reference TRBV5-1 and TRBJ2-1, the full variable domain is KAGVTQTPRYLIKTRGQQVTLSCSPISGHRSVSWYQQTPGQGLQFLFEYFSETQRNKGNFPGRFSGRQFSNSRSEMNVSTLELGDSALYLCASSFNAGLPNEQFFGPGTRLTVL.

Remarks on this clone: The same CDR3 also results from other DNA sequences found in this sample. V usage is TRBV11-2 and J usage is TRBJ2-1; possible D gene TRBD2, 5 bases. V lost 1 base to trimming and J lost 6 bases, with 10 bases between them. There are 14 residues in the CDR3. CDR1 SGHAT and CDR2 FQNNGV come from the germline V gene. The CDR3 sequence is CASSLGTGINEQFF. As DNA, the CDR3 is TGTGCCAGCAGCTTAGGGACGGGAATCAATGAGCAGTTCTTC.

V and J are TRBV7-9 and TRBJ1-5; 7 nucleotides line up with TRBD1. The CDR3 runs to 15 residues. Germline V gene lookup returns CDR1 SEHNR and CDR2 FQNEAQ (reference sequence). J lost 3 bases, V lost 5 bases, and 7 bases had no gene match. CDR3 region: CASSPGGQYNQPQHF. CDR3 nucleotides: TGTGCCAGCAGCCCTGGGGGACAGTACAATCAGCCCCAGCATTTT.

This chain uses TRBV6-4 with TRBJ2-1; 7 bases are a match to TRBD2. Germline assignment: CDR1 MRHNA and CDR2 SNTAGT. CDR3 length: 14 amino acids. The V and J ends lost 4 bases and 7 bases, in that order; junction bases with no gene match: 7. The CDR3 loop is CASSVAGVSNEQFF. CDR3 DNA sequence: TGTGCCAGCAGTGTGGCGGGAGTAAGTAATGAGCAGTTCTTC.

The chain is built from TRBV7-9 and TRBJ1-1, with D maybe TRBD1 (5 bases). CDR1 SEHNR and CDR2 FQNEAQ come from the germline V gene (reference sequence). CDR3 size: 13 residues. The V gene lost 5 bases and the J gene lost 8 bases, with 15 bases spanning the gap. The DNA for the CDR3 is TGTGCCAGCAGCCCTATTGGACGGGGGGAAGCTTTCTTT. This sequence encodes CASSPIGRGEAFF.

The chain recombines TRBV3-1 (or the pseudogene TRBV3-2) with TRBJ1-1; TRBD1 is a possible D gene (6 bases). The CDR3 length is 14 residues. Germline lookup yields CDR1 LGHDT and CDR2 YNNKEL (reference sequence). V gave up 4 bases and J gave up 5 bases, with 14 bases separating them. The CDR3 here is CASSPRQVGTEAFF. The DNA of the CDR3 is TGTGCCAGCAGCCCAAGACAGGTAGGGACTGAAGCTTTCTTT.

Here the CDR3 reads CASSLVTGGTYGYTF. The CDR3 DNA follows: TGCGCCAGCAGCTTGGTGACAGGGGGAACCTATGGCTACACCTTC. This chain links TRBV5-1 with TRBJ1-2, with 9 bases lining up with TRBD1. The CDR3 extends over 15 amino acids. V lost 0 bases to trimming and J lost 4 bases; unmatched junction nucleotides: 4. Germline V gives CDR1 SGHRS, CDR2 YFSETQ.

The CDR3: CASSLERTGNTIYF. In DNA, the CDR3 is TGTGCCAGCAGCCTGGAGCGAACTGGAAACACCATATATTTT. The chain uses TRBV14 and TRBJ1-3; D is unresolved. Trimming cost V 4 bases and J 2 bases, with 9 bases left between them. Looked up from germline, CDR1 is SGHDN and CDR2 is FVKESK. The CDR3 has 14 amino acids.

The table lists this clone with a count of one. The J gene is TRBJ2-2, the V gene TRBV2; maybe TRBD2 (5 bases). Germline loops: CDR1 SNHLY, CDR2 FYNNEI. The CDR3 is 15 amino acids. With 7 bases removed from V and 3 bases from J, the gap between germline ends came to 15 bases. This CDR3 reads CASNPIGLDTGELFF. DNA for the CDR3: TGTGCCAGCAACCCAATAGGACTTGACACCGGGGAGCTGTTTTTT.

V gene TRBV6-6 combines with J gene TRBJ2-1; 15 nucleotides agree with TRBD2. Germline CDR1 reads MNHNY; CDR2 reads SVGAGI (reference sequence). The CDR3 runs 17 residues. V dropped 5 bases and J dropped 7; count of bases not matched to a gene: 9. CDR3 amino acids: CASSRTSGRARGNEQFF. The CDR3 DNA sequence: TGTGCCAGCAGTCGGACTAGCGGGAGGGCCAGAGGGAATGAGCAGTTCTTC.

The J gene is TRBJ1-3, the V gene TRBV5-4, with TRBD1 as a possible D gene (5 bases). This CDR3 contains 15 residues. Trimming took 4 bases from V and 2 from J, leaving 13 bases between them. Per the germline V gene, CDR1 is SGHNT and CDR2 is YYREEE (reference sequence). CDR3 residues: CASSPGGGTGNTIYF. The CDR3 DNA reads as TGTGCCAGCAGCCCGGGGGGTGGTACTGGAAACACCATATATTTT.

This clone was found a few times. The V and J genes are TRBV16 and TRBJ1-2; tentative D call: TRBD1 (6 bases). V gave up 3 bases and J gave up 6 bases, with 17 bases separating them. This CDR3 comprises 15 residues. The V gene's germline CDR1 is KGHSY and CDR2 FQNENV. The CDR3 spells CASSHRGQPSNGYTF. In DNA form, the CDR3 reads TGTGCCAGCAGCCACCGGGGACAACCTTCCAATGGCTACACCTTC.

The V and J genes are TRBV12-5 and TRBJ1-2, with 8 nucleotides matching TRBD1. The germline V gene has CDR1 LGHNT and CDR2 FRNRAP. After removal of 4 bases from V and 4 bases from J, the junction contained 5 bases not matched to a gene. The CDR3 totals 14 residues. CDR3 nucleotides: TGTGCTAGTGGTTCCCCAGACAGGGGCTATGGCTACACCTTC. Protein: CASGSPDRGYGYTF.

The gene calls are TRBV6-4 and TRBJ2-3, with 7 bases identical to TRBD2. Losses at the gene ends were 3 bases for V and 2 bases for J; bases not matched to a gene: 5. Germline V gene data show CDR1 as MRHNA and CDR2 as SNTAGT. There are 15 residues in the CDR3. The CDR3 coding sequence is TGTGCCAGCAGTGAGCGGGGGATTAACACAGATACGCAGTATTTT. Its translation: CASSERGINTDTQYF.

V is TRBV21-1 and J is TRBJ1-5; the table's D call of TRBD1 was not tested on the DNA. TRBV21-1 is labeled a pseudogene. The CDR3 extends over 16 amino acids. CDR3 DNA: TGTGCCAGCAGGGAATTTACAGGGGGATCGAATCAGCCCCAGCATTTT. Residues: CASREFTGGSNQPQHF.